One sample yielded the 2 T cell receptor beta chains listed below, sequenced in a study of T cell changes during pregnancy in multiple sclerosis. Assay used: immunoSEQ multiplex PCR; TCRdb lists only in-frame clones, some missing. The table shows tens of thousands of clones, with roughly 90% occurring only once. The input for sequencing was CD8+ T cells from peripheral blood mononuclear cells, taken before pregnancy. Receptors originate from a female donor with multiple sclerosis, enrolled in a pregnancy study.

V and J are TRBV6-1 and TRBJ2-1; TRBD2 matches at 13 bases. This CDR3 has 15 amino acids. V was pared by 4 bases and J by 8 bases, with 5 bases of the junction left unmatched. Germline V gives CDR1 MNHNS, CDR2 SASEGT. Here the CDR3 DNA reads TGTGCCAGCAGTGTACTAGCGGGGGGGCCCGATGAGCAGTTCTTC. Its protein product is CASSVLAGGPDEQFF.

The gene calls are TRBV6-5 and TRBJ2-1; 12 bases agree with TRBD2. The CDR3 is 15 residues long. Germline V gene sequence: CDR1 MNHEY, CDR2 SVGAGI. The V and J ends lost 5 bases and 6 bases, in that order; junction bases with no gene match: 5. Here the CDR3 reads CASSQLAGGSNEQFF. CDR3 nucleotide sequence: TGTGCCAGCAGTCAACTAGCGGGGGGATCCAATGAGCAGTTCTTC.